Here is one T cell receptor (beta chain) with its context. This sample is drawn from a study of blood T cell repertoires in COVID-19. On the study more broadly: T cells, B-cell-depleted T cells, or PBMCs supplied cDNA or gDNA.

Participant ages covered 18 to 89 years across 24 US areas. Method: immunoSEQ multiplex PCR; TCRdb's copy keeps in-frame clones and lacks some. The sample lists over 130,000 clones, around 79% occurring once. Deletions cut 6 bases from V and 4 bases from J, with 15 bases between. Germline V gives CDR1 MNHEY, CDR2 SMNVEV (reference sequence). The CDR3 runs 14 residues. This chain joins TRBV27 and TRBJ1-1; D not certain. The receptor comes from a woman between 45 and 65 years old who had recovered from COVID-19. The sequencing input was PBMCs or T cells enriched from blood (not recorded which). CDR3 bases: TGTGCCAGCAGGTATGCGGGGATAGGCACTGAAGCTTTCTTT. Amino acids: CASRYAGIGTEAFF.